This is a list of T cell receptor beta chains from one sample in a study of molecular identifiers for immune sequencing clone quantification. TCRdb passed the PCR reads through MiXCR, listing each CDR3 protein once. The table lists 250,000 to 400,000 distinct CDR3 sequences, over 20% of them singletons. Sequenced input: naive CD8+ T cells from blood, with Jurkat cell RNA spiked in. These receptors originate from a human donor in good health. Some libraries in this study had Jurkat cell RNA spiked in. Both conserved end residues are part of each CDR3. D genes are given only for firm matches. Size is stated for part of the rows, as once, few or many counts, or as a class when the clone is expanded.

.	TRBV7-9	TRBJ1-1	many	TGTGCCAGCAGCCCAGACCCCCAGGGGTGGCCTGAAGCTTTCTTT	CASSPDPQGWPEAFF
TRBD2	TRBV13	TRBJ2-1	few	TGTGCCAGCAGCTTAAGACTAGCGGGGCCTGGTGAGCAGTTCTTC	CASSLRLAGPGEQFF
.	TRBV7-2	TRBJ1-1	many	TGTGCCAGCAGCTCCGCCGGGGCCACTGAAGCTTTCTTT	CASSSAGATEAFF
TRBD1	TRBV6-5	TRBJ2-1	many	TGTGCCAGCAGGGAGACAGGGTTTGAGAATGAGCAGTTCTTC	CASRETGFENEQFF
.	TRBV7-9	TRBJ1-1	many	TGTGCCAGCAGCGCGGAGAACACTGAAGCTTTCTTT	CASSAENTEAFF
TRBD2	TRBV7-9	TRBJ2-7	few	TGTGCCAGCAGCGAACGACTAGCTTCCTACGAGCAGTACTTC	CASSERLASYEQYF
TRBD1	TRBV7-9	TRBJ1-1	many	TGTGCCAGCAGCTCTAGACAGGGCATGAACACTGAAGCTTTCTTT	CASSSRQGMNTEAFF
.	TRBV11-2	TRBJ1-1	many	TGTGCCAGCAGCCCCATTTGGGGCACTGAAGCTTTCTTT	CASSPIWGTEAFF
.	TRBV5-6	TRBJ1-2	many	TGTGCCAGCCGCTTGAGGTCAGGCGGCTACACCTTC	CASRLRSGGYTF
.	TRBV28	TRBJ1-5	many	TGTGCCAGCACCCCAGGACAGTCGGATCAGCCCCAGCATTTT	CASTPGQSDQPQHF
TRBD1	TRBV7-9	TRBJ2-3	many	TGTGCCAGCAGCTCCCCGGACAGGGGGCAGCGGGATACGCAGTATTTT	CASSSPDRGQRDTQYF
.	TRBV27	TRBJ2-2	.	TGTGCCAGCAGTTTCTCCAAGGGCGGCACCGGGGAGCTGTTTTTT	CASSFSKGGTGELFF
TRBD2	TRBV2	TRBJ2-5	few	TGTGCCAGCAGTGAAGCTCAAGCGGGGGGCCGGGAAGAGACCCAGTACTTC	CASSEAQAGGREETQYF
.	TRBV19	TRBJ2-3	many	TGTGCCAGTAGTATCGGGGCGGACCGCACAGATACGCAGTATTTT	CASSIGADRTDTQYF
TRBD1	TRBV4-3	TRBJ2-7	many	TGCGCCAGCAGCCAAGATGACAGGGGAGGCTACGAGCAGTACTTC	CASSQDDRGGYEQYF
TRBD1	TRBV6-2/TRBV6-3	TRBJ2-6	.	TGTGCCAGCAGTGGCTGGGACAGCGCCTTCTCTGGGGCCAACGTCCTGACTTTC	CASSGWDSAFSGANVLTF
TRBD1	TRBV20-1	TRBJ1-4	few	TGCAGTGCTAGAGTGAAGGGGGCGAGAACTAATGAAAAACTGTTTTTT	CSARVKGARTNEKLFF
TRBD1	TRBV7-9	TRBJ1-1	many	TGTGCCAGCAGCTTAGGGACAGGGATCGGTGAAGCTTTCTTT	CASSLGTGIGEAFF
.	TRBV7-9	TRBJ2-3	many	TGTGCCAGCAGCTCCACCCTAGGGGCAGATACGCAGTATTTT	CASSSTLGADTQYF
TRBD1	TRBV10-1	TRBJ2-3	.	TGCGCCAGCAGTGATCCGGGACAGGGATCCACAGATACGCAGTATTTT	CASSDPGQGSTDTQYF
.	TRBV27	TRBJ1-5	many	TGTGCCAGCAGTTTATCGTCCGGTATCAATCAGCCCCAGCATTTT	CASSLSSGINQPQHF
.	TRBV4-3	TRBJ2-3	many	TGCGCCAGCAGCCAAGGGGGGGGGCTCACAGATACGCAGTATTTT	CASSQGGGLTDTQYF
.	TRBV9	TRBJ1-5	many	TGTGCCAGCAGCACCCAAGACCGGTATAGCAATCAGCCCCAGCATTTT	CASSTQDRYSNQPQHF
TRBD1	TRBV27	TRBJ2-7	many	TGTGCCAGCAGTTTAACGGGACAGGTAGCCTACGAGCAGTACTTC	CASSLTGQVAYEQYF
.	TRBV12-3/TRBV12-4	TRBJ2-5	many	TGTGCCAGCAGTTTAAAGGACCGCTCGGAGACCCAGTACTTC	CASSLKDRSETQYF
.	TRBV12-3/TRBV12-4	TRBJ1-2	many	TGTGCCAGCAGTTTAGACGTCGGGCACAGTCAAAACTATGGCTACACCTTC	CASSLDVGHSQNYGYTF
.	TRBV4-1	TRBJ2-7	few	TGCGCCAGCAGCCCGGGCGCAGGGGACTTCTACGAGCAGTACTTC	CASSPGAGDFYEQYF
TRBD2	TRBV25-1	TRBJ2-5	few	TGTGCCAGCAGTGAATATACGGGACTAACCGTTGGTGAGACCCAGTACTTC	CASSEYTGLTVGETQYF
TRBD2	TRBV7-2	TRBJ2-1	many	TGTGCCAGCAACGGAAGGAGCGGGAGCTCCTACAATGAGCAGTTCTTC	CASNGRSGSSYNEQFF
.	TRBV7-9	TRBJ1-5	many	TGTGCCAGCAGCCGAACCAATCAGCCCCAGCATTTT	CASSRTNQPQHF
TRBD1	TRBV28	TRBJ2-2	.	TGTGCCAGCAGTCCTCCTGGACAGGGATTTAACACCGGGGAGCTGTCTTTT	CASSPPGQGFNTGELSF
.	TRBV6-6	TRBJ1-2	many	TGTGCCAGCAGTTACTCGCCCCGTAACTATGGCTACACCTTC	CASSYSPRNYGYTF
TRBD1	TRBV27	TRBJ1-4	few	TGTGCCAGCAGTTGGACAGGGGGCTATGAAAAACTGTTTTTT	CASSWTGGYEKLFF
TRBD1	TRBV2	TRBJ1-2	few	TGTGCCAGCAGTGGGGACAGGGACTATGGCTACACCTTC	CASSGDRDYGYTF
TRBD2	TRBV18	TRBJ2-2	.	TGTGCCAGCTCACCCTTGGGACTAGCCAGTCCCGGGGAGCTGTTTTTT	CASSPLGLASPGELFF
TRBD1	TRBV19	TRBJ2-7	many	TGTGCCAGTAGTATATCCGGGACAGGGAATAACGAGCAGTACTTC	CASSISGTGNNEQYF
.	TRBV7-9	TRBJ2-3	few	TGTGCCAGCAGCCCCGGACTCACTATCACAGATACGCAGTATTTT	CASSPGLTITDTQYF
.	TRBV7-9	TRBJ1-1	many	TGTGCCAGCAGCGGAGAGGCGACAGTTCTTCATGAAGCTTTCTTT	CASSGEATVLHEAFF
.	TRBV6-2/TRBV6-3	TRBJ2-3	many	TGTGCCAGCAGTTACTTCGGAGATACGCAGTATTTT	CASSYFGDTQYF
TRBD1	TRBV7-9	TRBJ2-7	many	TGTGCCAGCAGCTTAGGGACAGGGTTTCCCTACGAGCAGTACTTC	CASSLGTGFPYEQYF
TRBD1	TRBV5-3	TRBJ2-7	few	TGTGCCAGCAGCTTGGCTCGGCAGGGGGCTGGCTACGAGCAGTACTTC	CASSLARQGAGYEQYF
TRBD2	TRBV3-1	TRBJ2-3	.	TGTGCCAACAGCCAAGATGCGGGGGAAGACACAGATACGCAGTATTTT	CANSQDAGEDTDTQYF
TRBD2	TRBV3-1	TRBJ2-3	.	TGTGCCAGCAGCTTTACGGGGGGGCGAGGAGATACGCAGTATTTT	CASSFTGGRGDTQYF
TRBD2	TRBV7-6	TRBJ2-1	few	TGTGCCAGCAGCTTTTTAGCGGGGTTTAGCAATGAGCAGTTCTTC	CASSFLAGFSNEQFF
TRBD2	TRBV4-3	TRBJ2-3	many	TGCGCCAGCAGCCAAGATAGACTAGCGGGAGCATTGTCAGATACGCAGTATTTT	CASSQDRLAGALSDTQYF
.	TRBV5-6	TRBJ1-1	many	TGTGCCAGCAGCTTGGCGACGGACACTGAAGCTTTCTTT	CASSLATDTEAFF
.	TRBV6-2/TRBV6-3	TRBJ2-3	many	TGTGCCAGCAGTGACTTGGGCCCACCTGCCACAGATACGCAGTATTTT	CASSDLGPPATDTQYF
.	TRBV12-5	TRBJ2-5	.	TGTGCTAGTGGTGGACAGGGTCGAGCGGGGGTTTGGGAGACCCAGTACTTC	CASGGQGRAGVWETQYF
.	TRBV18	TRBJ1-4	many	TGTGCCAGCTCACCGGCAAGGGACCCCGCAACTAATGAAAAACTGTTTTTT	CASSPARDPATNEKLFF
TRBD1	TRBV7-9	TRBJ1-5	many	TGTGCCAGCAGCTCGACAACAGGGGGCGCGGATCAGCCCCAGCATTTT	CASSSTTGGADQPQHF
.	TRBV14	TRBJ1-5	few	TGTGCCAGCAGCCAAGTTCGCAGGGATAGCAATCAGCCCCAGCATTTT	CASSQVRRDSNQPQHF
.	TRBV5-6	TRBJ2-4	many	TGTGCCAGCAGCTCTTACTTAGCCAAAAACATTCAGTACTTC	CASSSYLAKNIQYF
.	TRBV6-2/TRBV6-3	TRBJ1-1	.	TGTGTATCGTCCGGGGCTCTGGACACTGAAGCTTTCTTT	CVSSGALDTEAFF
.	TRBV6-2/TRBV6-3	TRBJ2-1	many	TGTGCCAGCAGTTACCCGGGGGAGCAGTTCTTC	CASSYPGEQFF
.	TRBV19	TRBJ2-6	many	TGTGCCAGTAGTATCGTATCTGGGGCCAACGTCCTGACTTTC	CASSIVSGANVLTF